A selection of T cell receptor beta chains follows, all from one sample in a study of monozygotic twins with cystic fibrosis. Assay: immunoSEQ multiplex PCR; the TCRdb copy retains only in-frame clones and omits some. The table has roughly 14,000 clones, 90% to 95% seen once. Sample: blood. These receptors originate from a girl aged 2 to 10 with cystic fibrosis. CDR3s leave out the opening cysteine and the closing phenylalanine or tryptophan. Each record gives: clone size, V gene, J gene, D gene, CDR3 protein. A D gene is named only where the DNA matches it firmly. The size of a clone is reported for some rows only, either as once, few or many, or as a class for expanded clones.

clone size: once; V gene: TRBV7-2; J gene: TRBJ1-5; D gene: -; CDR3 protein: ASSEDGYQPQH
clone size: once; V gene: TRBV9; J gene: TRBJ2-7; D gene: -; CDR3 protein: ASSGPGSVEQY
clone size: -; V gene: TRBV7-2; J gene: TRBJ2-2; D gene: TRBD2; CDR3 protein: ASSSPHGGLAAGGELF
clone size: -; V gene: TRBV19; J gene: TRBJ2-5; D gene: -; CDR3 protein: ASNTGVRETQY
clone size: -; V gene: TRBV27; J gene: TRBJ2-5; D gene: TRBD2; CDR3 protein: ASKITSGRGETQY
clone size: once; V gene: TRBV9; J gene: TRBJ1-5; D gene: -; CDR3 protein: ASSADSSAQH
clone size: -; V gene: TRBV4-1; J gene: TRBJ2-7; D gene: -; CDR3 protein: ASSHIRTFCYEQY
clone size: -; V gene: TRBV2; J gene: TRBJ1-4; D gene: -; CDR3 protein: ASSEGKGFANEKLF
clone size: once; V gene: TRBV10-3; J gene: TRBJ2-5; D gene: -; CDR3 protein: AISESQSRETQY
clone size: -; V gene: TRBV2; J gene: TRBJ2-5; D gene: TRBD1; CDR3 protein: ASSEDRAPGTQY
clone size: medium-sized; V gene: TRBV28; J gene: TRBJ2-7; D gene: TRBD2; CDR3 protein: ASTLRVAGPYEQY